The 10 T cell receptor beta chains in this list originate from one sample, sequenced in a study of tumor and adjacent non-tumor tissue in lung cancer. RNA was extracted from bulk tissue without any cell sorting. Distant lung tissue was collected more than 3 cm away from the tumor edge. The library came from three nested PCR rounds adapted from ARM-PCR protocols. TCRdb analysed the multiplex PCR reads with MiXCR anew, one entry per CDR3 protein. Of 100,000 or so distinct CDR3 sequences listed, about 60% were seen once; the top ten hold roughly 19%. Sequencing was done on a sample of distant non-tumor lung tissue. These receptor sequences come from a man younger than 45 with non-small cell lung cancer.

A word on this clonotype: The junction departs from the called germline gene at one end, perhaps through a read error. The CDR3 nucleotides are TGTGCCAGTACCAGGGCCGGGCTTAATGAAAAACTGTTCTTT. Amino acids: CASTRAGLNEKLFF. The chain combines TRBV12-3 or TRBV12-4 with TRBJ1-4; TRBD1 is a possible D gene (5 bases). The CDR3 runs 14 residues.

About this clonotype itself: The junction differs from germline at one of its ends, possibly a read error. The CDR3 DNA reads as TGTACCAGCAGCTTAGCAGCAGACATGAACACTGAAGCTTTCTTT. It codes for CTSSLAADMNTEAFF. The rearrangement joins TRBV11-2 to TRBJ1-1, with D uncertain. CDR3 length: 15 amino acids. Germline CDR1 and CDR2: SGHAT and FQNNGV.

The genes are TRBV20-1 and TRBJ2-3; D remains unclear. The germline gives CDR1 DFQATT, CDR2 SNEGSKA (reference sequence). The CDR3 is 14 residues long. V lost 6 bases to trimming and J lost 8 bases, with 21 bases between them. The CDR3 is CSAVGGLVLVTQYF. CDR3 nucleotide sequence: TGCAGTGCGGTAGGCGGTCTGGTTCTAGTTACGCAGTATTTT.

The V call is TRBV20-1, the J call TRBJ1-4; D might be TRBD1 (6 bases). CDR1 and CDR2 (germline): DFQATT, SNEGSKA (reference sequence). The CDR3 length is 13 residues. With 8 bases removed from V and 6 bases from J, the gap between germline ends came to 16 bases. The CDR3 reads CSSIQGGDEKLFF. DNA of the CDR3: TGCAGTTCTATACAGGGAGGCGATGAAAAACTGTTTTTT.

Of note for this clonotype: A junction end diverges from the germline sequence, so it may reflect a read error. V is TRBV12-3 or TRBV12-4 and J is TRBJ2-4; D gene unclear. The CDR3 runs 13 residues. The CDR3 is CASTARSKYIQYF. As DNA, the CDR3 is TGTGCCTCGACCGCAAGGTCCAAATACATTCAGTACTTC.

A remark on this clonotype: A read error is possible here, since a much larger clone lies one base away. The CDR3 DNA reads TGCAGTGCTAGTGCATTCGCGGGCTCCCCCGTCATTCAGTACTTC. Protein: CSASAFAGSPVIQYF. This chain uses TRBV20-1 with TRBJ2-4; TRBD2 is a possible D gene (5 bases). Trimming took 3 bases from V and 9 from J, leaving 21 bases between them. The CDR3 totals 15 residues. Germline V gene sequence: CDR1 DFQATT, CDR2 SNEGSKA (reference sequence).

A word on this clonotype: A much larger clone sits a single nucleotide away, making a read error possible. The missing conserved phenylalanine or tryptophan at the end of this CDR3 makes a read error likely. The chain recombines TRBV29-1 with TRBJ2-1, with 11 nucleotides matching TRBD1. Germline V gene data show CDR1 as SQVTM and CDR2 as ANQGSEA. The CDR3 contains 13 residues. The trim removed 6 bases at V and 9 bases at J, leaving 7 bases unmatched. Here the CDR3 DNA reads TGCAGCGTATCCGGGACAGGGGGAAGTGAGCAGTTCATC. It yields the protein CSVSGTGGSEQFI.

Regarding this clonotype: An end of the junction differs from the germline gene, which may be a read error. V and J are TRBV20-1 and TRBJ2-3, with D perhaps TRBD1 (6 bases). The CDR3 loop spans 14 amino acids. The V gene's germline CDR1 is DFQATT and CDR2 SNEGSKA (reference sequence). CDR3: CSASVDRMTDTLYF. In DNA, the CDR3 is TGCAGTGCTAGTGTAGACAGGATGACAGATACGCTGTATTTT.

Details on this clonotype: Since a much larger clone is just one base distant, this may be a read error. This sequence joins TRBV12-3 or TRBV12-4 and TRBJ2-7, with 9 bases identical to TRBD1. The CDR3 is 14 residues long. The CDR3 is CASRWGTGRGEQHF. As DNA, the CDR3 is TGTGCCAGCCGATGGGGGACAGGGAGGGGCGAGCAGCACTTC.

The CDR3 coding sequence is TGTGCCATCAGTGAGAGGAACCCCCAGGACTACTCATACGAGCAGTACTTC. It encodes CAISERNPQDYSYEQYF. The chain joins TRBV10-3 to TRBJ2-7; weak D call: TRBD2 (6 bases). V lost 2 bases and J lost 4, with 21 bases in between. The CDR3 consists of 17 residues. The germline CDR1 and CDR2 sequences are ENHRY and SYGVKD.